The rows below give T cell receptor beta chains drawn from one sample of a study of regulatory T cells in long-lasting Graves disease. MiXCR was run by TCRdb on the multiplex PCR reads, yielding one entry per CDR3 protein. The profile shows some 370,000 distinct CDR3 sequences, approximately 12% of them singletons. In addition, the sample was reused for a study of T cells in Graves' hyperthyroidism and ophthalmopathy.

This specimen consisted of peripheral blood mononuclear cells (PBMCs), obtained at new diagnosis, from a patient treated with antithyroid drugs. The receptors derive from a woman younger than 30 with Graves disease. Each CDR3 is given with its conserved first and last residue. A D gene is named only where the DNA matches it firmly. Clone size is stated in some rows and not others, as once, few, many or a class when expanded.

V gene: TRBV12-3/TRBV12-4
D gene: NA
clone size: many
J gene: TRBJ2-1
CDR3 protein: CASSLGRNSYNEQFF
CDR3 DNA: TGTGCCAGCAGCTTAGGAAGAAACTCCTACAATGAGCAGTTCTTC

V gene: TRBV6-2/TRBV6-3
D gene: TRBD2
clone size: many
J gene: TRBJ2-1
CDR3 protein: CASSWVWGLADLSYNEQFF
CDR3 DNA: TGTGCCAGCAGTTGGGTCTGGGGACTAGCGGACCTCTCCTACAATGAGCAGTTCTTC

V gene: TRBV27
D gene: NA
clone size: many
J gene: TRBJ1-1
CDR3 protein: CASSPLEGVGEAFF
CDR3 DNA: TGTGCCAGCAGTCCCTTGGAGGGGGTTGGTGAAGCTTTCTTT

V gene: TRBV18
D gene: TRBD1
clone size: NA
J gene: TRBJ1-1
CDR3 protein: CASSPSQGALRTEAFF
CDR3 DNA: TGTGCCAGCTCACCATCCCAGGGGGCGTTGCGCACTGAAGCTTTCTTT

V gene: TRBV7-2
D gene: NA
clone size: many
J gene: TRBJ1-1
CDR3 protein: CASSFSAFQNTEAFF
CDR3 DNA: TGTGCCAGCAGCTTCTCAGCATTCCAGAACACTGAAGCTTTCTTT

V gene: TRBV5-5
D gene: TRBD1
clone size: NA
J gene: TRBJ1-4
CDR3 protein: CASSRDRGIEKLFF
CDR3 DNA: TGTGCCAGCAGCCGGGACAGGGGGATTGAAAAACTGTTTTTT

V gene: TRBV7-6
D gene: TRBD1
clone size: many
J gene: TRBJ1-2
CDR3 protein: CASSFTEGAGGYTF
CDR3 DNA: TGTGCCAGCAGCTTCACTGAGGGGGCGGGTGGCTACACCTTC

V gene: TRBV7-2
D gene: TRBD2
clone size: many
J gene: TRBJ2-3
CDR3 protein: CASSRTSGGTYTQYF
CDR3 DNA: TGTGCCAGCAGCCGTACTAGCGGGGGGACGTATACGCAGTATTTT

V gene: TRBV20-1
D gene: NA
clone size: many
J gene: TRBJ2-1
CDR3 protein: CSAIGAGTGEQFF
CDR3 DNA: TGCAGTGCGATTGGAGCGGGCACAGGGGAGCAGTTCTTC

V gene: TRBV28
D gene: NA
clone size: many
J gene: TRBJ2-2
CDR3 protein: CASSLYSNPGELFF
CDR3 DNA: TGTGCCAGCAGTTTATATTCGAACCCCGGGGAGCTGTTTTTT

V gene: TRBV2
D gene: NA
clone size: many
J gene: TRBJ2-5
CDR3 protein: CASSVGAGSPHF
CDR3 DNA: NA

V gene: TRBV7-8
D gene: TRBD2
clone size: many
J gene: TRBJ2-5
CDR3 protein: CASSLVSSGGYLETQYF
CDR3 DNA: TGTGCCAGCAGCTTAGTTTCTAGCGGGGGATACTTGGAGACCCAGTACTTC

V gene: TRBV4-3
D gene: NA
clone size: NA
J gene: TRBJ1-2
CDR3 protein: CASSQGQGLNYGYTF
CDR3 DNA: TGCGCCAGCAGCCAGGGTCAAGGACTGAACTATGGCTACACCTTC

V gene: TRBV5-8
D gene: NA
clone size: few
J gene: TRBJ1-4
CDR3 protein: CASSSGLTTNEKLFF
CDR3 DNA: TGTGCCAGCAGCTCGGGACTTACAACTAATGAAAAACTGTTTTTT

V gene: TRBV12-3/TRBV12-4
D gene: NA
clone size: many
J gene: TRBJ2-2
CDR3 protein: CATYPGQTGELFF
CDR3 DNA: TGTGCCACCTACCCTGGGCAAACCGGGGAGCTGTTTTTT

V gene: TRBV4-1
D gene: NA
clone size: NA
J gene: TRBJ1-5
CDR3 protein: CASSQEGFDGGHEQPRSDQPQHF
CDR3 DNA: TGCGCCAGCAGCCAAGAAGGTTTTGACGGGGGACACGAACAACCTAGGTCCGATCAGCCCCAGCATTTT

V gene: TRBV20-1
D gene: NA
clone size: few
J gene: TRBJ2-2
CDR3 protein: CSASGGVGVGKSGELFF
CDR3 DNA: TGCAGTGCTAGTGGCGGGGTGGGAGTTGGAAAGTCCGGGGAGCTGTTTTTT

V gene: TRBV4-1
D gene: NA
clone size: few
J gene: TRBJ1-3
CDR3 protein: CASSQDRGVAGNTIYF
CDR3 DNA: TGCGCCAGCAGCCAAGATCGGGGGGTGGCTGGAAACACCATATATTTT

V gene: TRBV12-3/TRBV12-4
D gene: TRBD2
clone size: many
J gene: TRBJ2-1
CDR3 protein: CASSLLRWGGPNEQFF
CDR3 DNA: TGTGCCAGCAGCTTGCTTAGGTGGGGGGGACCCAATGAGCAGTTCTTC

V gene: TRBV12-5
D gene: TRBD2
clone size: many
J gene: TRBJ2-5
CDR3 protein: CASGLVAGSLAGARKYQATQYF
CDR3 DNA: TGTGCTAGTGGTTTGGTAGCGGGATCACTAGCGGGGGCCCGAAAATACCAAGCGACCCAGTACTTC

V gene: TRBV29-1
D gene: TRBD1
clone size: NA
J gene: TRBJ2-3
CDR3 protein: CSLQGASVEQYF
CDR3 DNA: TGCAGCCTTCAGGGGGCGTCGGTTGAGCAGTATTTT

V gene: TRBV20-1
D gene: NA
clone size: NA
J gene: TRBJ2-5
CDR3 protein: CSASTRETQYF
CDR3 DNA: TGCAGTGCGTCAACTAGGGAGACCCAGTACTTC

V gene: TRBV20-1
D gene: NA
clone size: few
J gene: TRBJ1-2
CDR3 protein: CSARDGGVSAGGYTF
CDR3 DNA: TGCAGTGCTAGAGATGGAGGGGTCTCGGCGGGAGGCTACACCTTC

V gene: TRBV7-9
D gene: NA
clone size: many
J gene: TRBJ2-1
CDR3 protein: CASSPTWYNEQFF
CDR3 DNA: TGTGCCAGCAGCCCTACCTGGTACAATGAGCAGTTCTTC

V gene: TRBV19
D gene: TRBD1
clone size: few
J gene: TRBJ1-1
CDR3 protein: CASSKRDSRNTEAFF
CDR3 DNA: TGTGCCAGTAGTAAGAGGGACAGCAGGAACACTGAAGCTTTCTTT

V gene: TRBV20-1
D gene: TRBD1
clone size: many
J gene: TRBJ1-5
CDR3 protein: CSARAPRGRNQPQHF
CDR3 DNA: TGCAGTGCTAGAGCCCCCAGGGGGCGTAATCAGCCCCAGCATTTT

V gene: TRBV12-3/TRBV12-4
D gene: NA
clone size: many
J gene: TRBJ1-1
CDR3 protein: CASSTSNTEAFF
CDR3 DNA: TGTGCCAGCAGCACCTCGAACACTGAAGCTTTCTTT

V gene: TRBV20-1
D gene: TRBD1
clone size: few
J gene: TRBJ1-4
CDR3 protein: CSAWDRVNEKLFF
CDR3 DNA: TGCAGTGCCTGGGACAGAGTAAATGAAAAACTGTTTTTT

V gene: TRBV20-1
D gene: TRBD2
clone size: NA
J gene: TRBJ2-1
CDR3 protein: CSAPAQFLTSAANNEQFF
CDR3 DNA: TGCAGTGCCCCCGCCCAATTTTTAACTAGCGCGGCGAACAATGAGCAGTTCTTC

V gene: TRBV11-3
D gene: NA
clone size: NA
J gene: TRBJ2-2
CDR3 protein: CASSLWANTGELFF
CDR3 DNA: TGTGCCAGCAGCTTATGGGCGAACACCGGGGAGCTGTTTTTT

V gene: TRBV12-3/TRBV12-4
D gene: TRBD2
clone size: many
J gene: TRBJ2-5
CDR3 protein: CASSLRRAGDTQYF
CDR3 DNA: TGTGCCAGCAGTCTCAGGAGGGCGGGGGACACCCAGTACTTC

V gene: TRBV20-1
D gene: TRBD2
clone size: many
J gene: TRBJ2-1
CDR3 protein: CSGLAGGHDEQFF
CDR3 DNA: TGCAGTGGACTAGCGGGAGGTCATGATGAGCAGTTCTTC

V gene: TRBV28
D gene: TRBD2
clone size: many
J gene: TRBJ2-1
CDR3 protein: CASSLPPLADNEQFF
CDR3 DNA: TGTGCCAGCAGTTTACCCCCACTAGCGGATAATGAGCAGTTCTTC

V gene: TRBV4-3
D gene: TRBD2
clone size: NA
J gene: TRBJ2-3
CDR3 protein: CASSQGGGLATSGDTQYF
CDR3 DNA: TGCGCCAGCAGCCAAGGTGGGGGACTAGCTACTAGTGGGGATACGCAGTATTTT

V gene: TRBV28
D gene: NA
clone size: many
J gene: TRBJ2-1
CDR3 protein: CASRAPRSSRSGHEQFF
CDR3 DNA: TGTGCCAGCAGAGCCCCAAGGTCTAGCCGGAGCGGTCATGAGCAGTTCTTC

V gene: TRBV27
D gene: NA
clone size: many
J gene: TRBJ1-1
CDR3 protein: CASSGLVPTEAFF
CDR3 DNA: TGTGCCAGCAGTGGTCTGGTCCCAACTGAAGCTTTCTTT

V gene: TRBV10-3
D gene: NA
clone size: many
J gene: TRBJ1-6
CDR3 protein: CAISEQGEGSPLHF
CDR3 DNA: TGTGCCATCAGTGAGCAGGGAGAAGGATCACCCCTCCACTTT

V gene: TRBV27
D gene: NA
clone size: many
J gene: TRBJ1-1
CDR3 protein: CASSFQGWTEAFF
CDR3 DNA: TGTGCCAGCAGTTTTCAGGGGTGGACTGAAGCTTTCTTT

V gene: TRBV20-1
D gene: NA
clone size: many
J gene: TRBJ2-3
CDR3 protein: CSAIPGSHTDTQYF
CDR3 DNA: TGCAGTGCTATTCCCGGCAGCCACACAGATACGCAGTATTTT